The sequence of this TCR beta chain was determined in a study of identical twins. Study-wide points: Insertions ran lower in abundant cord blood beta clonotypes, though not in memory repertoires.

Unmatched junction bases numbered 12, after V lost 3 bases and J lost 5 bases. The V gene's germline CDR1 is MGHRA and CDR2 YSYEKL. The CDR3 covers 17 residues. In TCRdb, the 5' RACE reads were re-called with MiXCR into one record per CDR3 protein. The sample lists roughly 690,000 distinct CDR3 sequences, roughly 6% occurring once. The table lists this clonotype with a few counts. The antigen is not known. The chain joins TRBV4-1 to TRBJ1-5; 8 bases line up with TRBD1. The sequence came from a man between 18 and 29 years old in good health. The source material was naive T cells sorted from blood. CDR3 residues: CASSQTPTGARDQPQHF. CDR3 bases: TGCGCCAGCAGCCAGACCCCGACAGGGGCCAGGGATCAGCCCCAGCATTTT.